The sample holds many counts of the clone carrying this T cell receptor (beta chain). These data come from a study of T cells in Graves' hyperthyroidism and ophthalmopathy. Study at large: Blood was drawn when the patient was first diagnosed and still untreated.

Deletions cut 3 bases from V and 6 bases from J, with 8 bases between. The CDR3 spans 12 residues. Per germline, CDR1 LNHDA and CDR2 SQIVND (reference sequence). Patients with ophthalmopathy all had a Clinical Activity Score of at least 3, a NOSPECS grade of at least 4 and duration under 3 months. Amplification yielded TCR beta CDR3 regions, with RNA transcripts as the source. With the HTBI primer set, the TCR CDR3 went through a first round of RT-PCR. TCRdb independently ran MiXCR on the multiplex PCR reads; one entry per CDR3 protein. In the table there are some 500,000 distinct CDR3 sequences, approximately 25% of which are singletons.

This TCR was recovered from a woman aged 25 to 39 with Graves' ophthalmopathy. Source material: blood. The V and J genes are TRBV19 and TRBJ1-2, with D unresolved. In DNA form, the CDR3 reads TGTGCCAGTAGTATTAGGTTGGATGGCTACACCTTC. Amino acid sequence: CASSIRLDGYTF.